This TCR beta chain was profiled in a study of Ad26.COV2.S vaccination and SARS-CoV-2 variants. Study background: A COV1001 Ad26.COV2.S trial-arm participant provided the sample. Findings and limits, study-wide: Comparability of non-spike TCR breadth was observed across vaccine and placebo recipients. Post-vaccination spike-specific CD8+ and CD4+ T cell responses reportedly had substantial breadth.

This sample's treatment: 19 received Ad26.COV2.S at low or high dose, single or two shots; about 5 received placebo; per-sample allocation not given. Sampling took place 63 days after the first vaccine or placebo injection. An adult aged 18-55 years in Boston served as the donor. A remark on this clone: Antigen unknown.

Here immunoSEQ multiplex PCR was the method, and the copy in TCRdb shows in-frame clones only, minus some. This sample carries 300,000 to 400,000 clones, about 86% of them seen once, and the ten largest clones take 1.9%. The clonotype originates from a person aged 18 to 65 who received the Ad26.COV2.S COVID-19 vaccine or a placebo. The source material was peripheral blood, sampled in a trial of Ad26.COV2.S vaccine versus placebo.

The CDR3 protein is CASSYSQETQYF. In DNA, the CDR3 is TGTGCCAGCAGTTATTCCCAAGAGACCCAGTACTTC. The V and J genes are TRBV6-2 or TRBV6-3 and TRBJ2-5; no reliable D call. This CDR3 comprises 12 residues. V lost 3 bases, J lost 1 base, and 3 bases lay in between. Germline V gives CDR1 MNHEY, CDR2 SVGEGT.